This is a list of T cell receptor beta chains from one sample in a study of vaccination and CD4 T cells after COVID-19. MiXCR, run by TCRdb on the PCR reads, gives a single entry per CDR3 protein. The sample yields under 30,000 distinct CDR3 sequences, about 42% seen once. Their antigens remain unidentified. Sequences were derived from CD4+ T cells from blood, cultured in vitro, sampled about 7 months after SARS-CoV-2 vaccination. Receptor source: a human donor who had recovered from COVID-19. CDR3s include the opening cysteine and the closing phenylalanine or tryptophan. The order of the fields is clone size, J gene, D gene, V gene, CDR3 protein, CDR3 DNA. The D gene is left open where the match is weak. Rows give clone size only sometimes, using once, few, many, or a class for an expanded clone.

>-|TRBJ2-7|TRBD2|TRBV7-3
CASSLNLAGGVQYF
TGTGCCAGCAGCTTAAACCTAGCGGGAGGAGTGCAGTACTTC
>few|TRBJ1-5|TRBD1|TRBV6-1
CASRRTGNQPQHF
TGTGCCAGCAGACGGACAGGAAATCAGCCCCAGCATTTT
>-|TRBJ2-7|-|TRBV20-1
CSATGRSSYEQYF
TGCAGTGCTACGGGGCGGAGCTCCTACGAGCAGTACTTC
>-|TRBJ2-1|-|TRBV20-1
CSALGRFYQRNEQFF
TGCAGTGCCCTTGGGCGGTTCTACCAACGGAATGAGCAGTTCTTC
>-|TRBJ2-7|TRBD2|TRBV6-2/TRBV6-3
CASSYAGAYEQYF
TGTGCCAGCAGTTATGCGGGAGCCTACGAGCAGTACTTC
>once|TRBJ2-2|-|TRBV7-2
CASSLGRLNTGELFF
TGTGCCAGCAGCTTGGGACGGTTGAACACCGGGGAGCTGTTTTTT
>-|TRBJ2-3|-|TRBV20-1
CSARRATYTDTQYF
TGCAGTGCACGGAGGGCGACTTATACAGATACGCAGTATTTT
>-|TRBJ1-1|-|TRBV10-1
CASSEWFMNTEAFF
TGCGCCAGCAGTGAGTGGTTTATGAACACTGAAGCTTTCTTT
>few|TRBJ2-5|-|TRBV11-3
CASSLGPSEETQYF
TGTGCCAGCAGCTTAGGTCCTAGCGAGGAGACCCAGTACTTC
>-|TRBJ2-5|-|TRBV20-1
CSARPGDVGETQYF
TGCAGTGCTAGACCGGGAGATGTAGGAGAGACCCAGTACTTC
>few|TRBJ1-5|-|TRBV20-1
CSAISGGAGSNQPQHF
TGCAGTGCTATTTCTGGAGGCGCCGGGAGCAATCAGCCCCAGCATTTT
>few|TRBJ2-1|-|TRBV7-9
CASSPIRSSSYNEQFF
TGTGCCAGCAGCCCTATACGGTCAAGCTCCTACAATGAGCAGTTCTTC
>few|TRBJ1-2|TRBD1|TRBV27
CASSGTGNYGYTF
TGTGCCAGCAGTGGGACAGGGAACTATGGCTACACCTTC
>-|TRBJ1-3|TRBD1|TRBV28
CASRGTGAVGNTIYF
TGTGCCAGCAGGGGCACAGGGGCAGTTGGAAACACCATATATTTT
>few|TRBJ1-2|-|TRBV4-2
CASSQETGKARFGYTF
TGTGCCAGCAGCCAAGAAACAGGGAAGGCTCGGTTTGGCTACACCTTC
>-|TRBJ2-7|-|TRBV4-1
CASSQDQGMVQYF
TGCGCCAGCAGCCAAGATCAGGGAATGGTGCAGTACTTC
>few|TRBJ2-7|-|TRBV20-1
CSARAGVGPYEQYF
TGCAGTGCTAGAGCGGGAGTCGGCCCCTACGAGCAGTACTTC
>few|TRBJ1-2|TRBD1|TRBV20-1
CSARVNRGRLGYTF
TGCAGTGCTAGAGTAAACAGGGGGAGGCTCGGCTACACCTTC
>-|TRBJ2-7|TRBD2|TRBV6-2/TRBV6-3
CASSYLRTGGTGSYEQYF
TGTGCCAGCAGTTACCTCCGGACGGGAGGGACCGGATCCTACGAGCAGTACTTC
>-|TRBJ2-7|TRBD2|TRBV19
CASSRLAGGFYEQYF
TGTGCCAGTAGTCGTCTAGCGGGAGGGTTCTACGAGCAGTACTTC
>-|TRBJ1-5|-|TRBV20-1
CSVTAGAGSNQPQHF
TGCAGTGTTACGGCGGGGGCGGGGAGCAATCAGCCCCAGCATTTT
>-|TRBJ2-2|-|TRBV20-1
CSAGETTNSGELFF
TGCAGTGCCGGTGAGACGACCAATTCCGGGGAGCTGTTTTTT
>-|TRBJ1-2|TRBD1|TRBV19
CASSIDPAGGYGYTF
TGTGCCAGTAGTATAGATCCCGCAGGGGGCTATGGCTACACCTTC